A single sample gave rise to the 14 T cell receptor beta chains below, sequenced in a study of T cells in Graves' hyperthyroidism and ophthalmopathy. TCR beta CDR3 sequences were amplified from RNA transcripts. When the TCR CDR3 underwent first-round RT-PCR, the HTBI primer set was used. TCRdb passed the multiplex PCR reads through MiXCR, listing each CDR3 protein once. In the table there are hundreds of thousands of distinct CDR3 sequences, roughly 16% of which are singletons. The sequenced sample consisted of blood. The receptor set was obtained from a woman between 35 and 50 years old with Graves' ophthalmopathy.

The genes are TRBV29-1 and TRBJ2-4; the D gene is possibly TRBD1 (6 bases). V gave up 0 bases and J gave up 4 bases, with 7 bases separating them. The germline V gene has CDR1 SQVTM and CDR2 ANQGSEA. CDR3 size: 13 residues. The chain's CDR3 is CSVEDGQKNIQYF. The CDR3 region has the DNA TGCAGCGTTGAAGACGGACAGAAAAACATTCAGTACTTC. The full variable domain, with the rest looked up from reference TRBV29-1 and TRBJ2-4, is SAVISQKPSRDICQRGTSLTIQCQVDSQVTMMFWYRQQPGQSLTLIATANQGSEATYESGFVIDKFPISRPNLTFSTLTVSNMSPEDSSIYLCSVEDGQKNIQYFGAGTRLSVL.

This clonotype was counted at least ten times. The chain uses TRBV2 and TRBJ2-5; 10 bases are a match to TRBD2. The CDR3 loop spans 15 amino acids. Per the germline V gene, CDR1 is SNHLY and CDR2 is FYNNEI. The ends lost 5 bases at V and 4 bases at J; junction bases unmatched: 7. This CDR3 reads CASSHPSGGGETQYF. The DNA for the CDR3 is TGTGCCAGCAGTCACCCTAGCGGGGGTGGAGAGACCCAGTACTTC.

In its sample, this clonotype was seen a few times. This chain uses TRBV4-2 with TRBJ2-5, with 10 bases that match TRBD2. The V and J ends lost 6 bases and 2 bases, in that order; junction bases with no gene match: 15. This CDR3 region has 18 residues. The V gene's germline CDR1 is LGHNA and CDR2 YNFKEQ. CDR3 sequence (DNA): TGTGCCAGCAGTCCCACCCCATTAGCGGGGGGACCTCAAGAGACCCAGTACTTC. Translated: CASSPTPLAGGPQETQYF.

This clonotype has ten or more counts. This chain joins TRBV6-5 and TRBJ2-2, with 8 bases identical to TRBD1. Germline CDR1 is MNHEY and CDR2 is SVGAGI. Germline trimming cut 4 bases from V and 3 bases from J; bases unmatched to any gene: 13. The CDR3 consists of 18 residues. The CDR3, as DNA: TGTGCCAGCAGTTCCTCAGTACTGGGACAGGTGGACACCGGGGAGCTGTTTTTT. It encodes CASSSSVLGQVDTGELFF.

V usage is TRBV2 and J usage is TRBJ2-5; 7 bases match TRBD2. This CDR3 is built from 14 residues. The germline CDR1 and CDR2 sequences are SNHLY and FYNNEI. Trimming took 7 bases from V and 5 from J; bases not matched to a gene: 10. The CDR3 reads CASKSASGSETQYF. The CDR3 bases are TGTGCCAGCAAGTCGGCTAGCGGCTCGGAGACCCAGTACTTC.

In its sample, this clonotype was seen many times. The V and J genes are TRBV20-1 and TRBJ1-2; 8 bases match TRBD1. The CDR3 spans 14 residues. Losses at the gene ends were 6 bases for V and 1 base for J; bases not matched to a gene: 7. CDR1 is DFQATT and CDR2 is SNEGSKA in the germline V gene (reference sequence). The CDR3 DNA is TGCAGTGCCTCCGGGACAGGACTTAACTATGGCTACACCTTC. Translation gives CSASGTGLNYGYTF.

At least ten counts were recorded for this clonotype. The junction shows a germline mismatch at one end, possibly a read error. The V call is TRBV30, the J call TRBJ2-2; TRBD2 might be the D (6 bases). Germline values: CDR1 GTSNPN, CDR2 SVGIG (reference sequence). This CDR3 has 12 amino acids. CDR3 loop: CAWAGNTGELFF. As DNA, the CDR3 is TGTGCCTGGGCGGGGAACACTGGGGAGCTGTTTTTT.

In the case of this clonotype: This may be a read error, as it is one base from a much larger clone. V usage is TRBV6-1 and J usage is TRBJ1-2, with a tentative D call TRBD1 (5 bases). Per the germline V gene, CDR1 is MNHNS and CDR2 is SASEGT. The CDR3 length is 14 residues. The CDR3 DNA reads as TGTGCCAGCAGTGAACGATGGGACCCAACGGACTACGCCTTC. This gives the protein CASSERWDPTDYAF.

In its sample, this clonotype was seen a few times. A clone one base away is much larger, so this may be a read error. The V call is TRBV2, the J call TRBJ2-7; D might be TRBD1 (5 bases). CDR3 size: 13 residues. Germline V gene lookup returns CDR1 SNHLY and CDR2 FYNNEI. CDR3 coding DNA: TGTGCCAGCAGAGAAGGGGCCCCCTACGAGCAGTACTTC. This encodes CASREGAPYEQYF.

This chain connects TRBV6-1 to TRBJ2-5; 11 bases map to TRBD2. Losses at the gene ends were 6 bases for V and 9 bases for J; bases not matched to a gene: 18. CDR1 and CDR2 from the germline V gene are MNHNS and SASEGT. This CDR3 is 17 amino acids long. The CDR3 protein is CASSPSSGTSGSGAQYF. The CDR3, as DNA: TGTGCCAGCAGCCCTTCAAGCGGGACTAGCGGATCCGGAGCCCAGTACTTC.

This clonotype was detected a few times. This sequence joins TRBV25-1 and TRBJ2-3; 7 bases are shared with TRBD2. Germline-derived CDR1 and CDR2 are MGHDK and SYGVNS. This CDR3 has 16 residues. V trimming: 2 bases; J trimming: 0 bases; junction bases outside the gene matches: 5. CDR3 nucleotide sequence: TGTGCCAGCAGTGAACTTAGCGGGCCCAGCACAGATACGCAGTATTTT. It is translated as CASSELSGPSTDTQYF.

The sample holds many counts of this clonotype. The J gene is TRBJ1-2, the V gene TRBV20-1, with a weak D call TRBD1 (5 bases). CDR1 is DFQATT, CDR2 SNEGSKA, per germline (reference sequence). V lost 5 bases, J lost 2 bases, and 12 bases lay in between. CDR3 length: 13 amino acids. This chain's CDR3 is CSAFRDGNYGYTF. CDR3 sequence (DNA): TGCAGTGCTTTTAGGGACGGGAACTATGGCTACACCTTC.

The table lists this clonotype with a few counts. This chain joins TRBV15 and TRBJ2-7, with D possibly being TRBD2 (5 bases). The CDR3 totals 14 residues. From germline, CDR1 is LNHNV and CDR2 YYDKDF (reference sequence). The ends were cut back, 0 bases at V and 2 bases at J, with 8 bases in the middle. CDR3 bases: TGTGCCACCAGCAGAGATTTCGGGGCCTACGAGCAGTACTTC. It yields the protein CATSRDFGAYEQYF.

This clonotype was found many times. The CDR3 loop reads CASSVTSSYNEQFF. The CDR3 coding sequence is TGTGCCAGCAGTGTCACGAGCTCCTACAATGAGCAGTTCTTC. V and J are TRBV2 and TRBJ2-1, with no clear D. The V gene's germline CDR1 is SNHLY and CDR2 FYNNEI. V was cut by 4 bases and J by 0 bases, with 7 bases left in between. This CDR3 region has 14 residues.